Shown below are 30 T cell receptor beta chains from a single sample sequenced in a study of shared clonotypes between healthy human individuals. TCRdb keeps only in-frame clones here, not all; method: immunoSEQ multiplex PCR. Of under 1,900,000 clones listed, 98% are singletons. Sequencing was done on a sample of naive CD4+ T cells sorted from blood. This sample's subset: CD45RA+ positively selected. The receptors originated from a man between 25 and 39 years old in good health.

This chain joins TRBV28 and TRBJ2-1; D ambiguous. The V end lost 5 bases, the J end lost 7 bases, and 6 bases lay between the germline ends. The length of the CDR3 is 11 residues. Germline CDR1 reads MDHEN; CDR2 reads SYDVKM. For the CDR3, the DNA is TGTGCCAGCAGTAAACCAAATGAGCAGTTCTTC. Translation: CASSKPNEQFF.

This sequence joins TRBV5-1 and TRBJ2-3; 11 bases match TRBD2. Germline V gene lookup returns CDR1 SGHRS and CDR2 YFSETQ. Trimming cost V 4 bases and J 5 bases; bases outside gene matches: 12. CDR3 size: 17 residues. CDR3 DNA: TGCGCCAGCAGCCTGATAACTAGCGGGAGTTCATTAGATACGCAGTATTTT. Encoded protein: CASSLITSGSSLDTQYF.

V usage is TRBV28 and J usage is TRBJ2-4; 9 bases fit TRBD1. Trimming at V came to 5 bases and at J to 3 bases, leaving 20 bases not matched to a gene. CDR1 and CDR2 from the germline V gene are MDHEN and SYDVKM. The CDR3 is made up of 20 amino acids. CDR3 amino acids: CASSLPSPSGDRGDKNIQYF. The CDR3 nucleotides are TGTGCCAGCAGTCTACCCAGCCCCTCCGGAGACAGGGGGGACAAAAACATTCAGTACTTC.

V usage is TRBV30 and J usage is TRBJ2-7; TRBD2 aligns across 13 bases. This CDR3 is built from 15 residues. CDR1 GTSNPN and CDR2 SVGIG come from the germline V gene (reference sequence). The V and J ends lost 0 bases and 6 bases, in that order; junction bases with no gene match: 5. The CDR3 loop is CAWSVLAGGPSEQYF. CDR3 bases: TGTGCCTGGAGTGTACTAGCGGGAGGGCCAAGCGAGCAGTACTTC.

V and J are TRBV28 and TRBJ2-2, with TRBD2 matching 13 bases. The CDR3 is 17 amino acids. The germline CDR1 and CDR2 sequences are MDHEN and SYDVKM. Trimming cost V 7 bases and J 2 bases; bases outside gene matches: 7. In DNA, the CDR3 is TGTGCCAGCACCCAGGGACTAGCGGGACCAAACACCGGGGAGCTGTTTTTT. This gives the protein CASTQGLAGPNTGELFF.

The CDR3 spells CSAADRGGYNEQFF. As DNA, the CDR3 is TGCAGCGCTGCGGACAGGGGGGGATACAATGAGCAGTTCTTC. V usage is TRBV29-1 and J usage is TRBJ2-1; TRBD1 matches at 10 bases. The CDR3 is 14 amino acids. CDR1 is SQVTM, CDR2 ANQGSEA, per germline. V shed 7 bases and J 4 bases; nucleotides not matched to a gene: 7.

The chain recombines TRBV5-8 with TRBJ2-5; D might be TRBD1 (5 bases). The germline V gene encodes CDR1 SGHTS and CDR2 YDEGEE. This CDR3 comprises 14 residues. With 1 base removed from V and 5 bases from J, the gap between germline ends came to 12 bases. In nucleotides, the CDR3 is TGTGCCAGCAGCTTGAAGGTCAGGGTGGAGACCCAGTACTTC. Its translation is CASSLKVRVETQYF.

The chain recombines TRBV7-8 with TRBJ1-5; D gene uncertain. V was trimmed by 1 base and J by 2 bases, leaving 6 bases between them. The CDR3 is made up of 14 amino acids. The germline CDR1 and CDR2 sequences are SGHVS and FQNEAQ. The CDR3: CASSLVEGNQPQHF. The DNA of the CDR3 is TGTGCCAGCAGCTTAGTAGAAGGCAATCAGCCCCAGCATTTT.

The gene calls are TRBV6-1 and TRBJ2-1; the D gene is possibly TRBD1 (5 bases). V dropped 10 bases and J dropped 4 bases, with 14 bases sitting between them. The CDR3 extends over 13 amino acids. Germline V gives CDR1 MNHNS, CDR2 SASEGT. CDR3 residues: CATPGQLYNEQFF. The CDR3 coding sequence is TGTGCCACACCAGGACAACTATACAATGAGCAGTTCTTC.

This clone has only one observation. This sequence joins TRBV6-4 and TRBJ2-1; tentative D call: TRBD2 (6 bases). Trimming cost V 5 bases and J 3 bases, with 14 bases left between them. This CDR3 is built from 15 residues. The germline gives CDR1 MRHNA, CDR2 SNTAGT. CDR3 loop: CASSPRGGSYNEQFF. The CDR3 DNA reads TGTGCCAGCAGTCCACGGGGAGGTAGCTACAATGAGCAGTTCTTC.

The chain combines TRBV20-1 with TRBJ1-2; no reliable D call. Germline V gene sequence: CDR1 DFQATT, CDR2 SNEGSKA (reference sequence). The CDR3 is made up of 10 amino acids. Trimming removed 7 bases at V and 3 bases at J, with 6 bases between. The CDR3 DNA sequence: TGCAGTGGCGTTGACTATGGCTACACCTTC. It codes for CSGVDYGYTF.

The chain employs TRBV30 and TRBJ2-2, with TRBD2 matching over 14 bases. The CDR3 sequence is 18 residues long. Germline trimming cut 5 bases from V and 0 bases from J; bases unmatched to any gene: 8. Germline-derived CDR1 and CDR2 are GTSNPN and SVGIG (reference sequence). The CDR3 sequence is CAWYGGTSGRANTGELFF. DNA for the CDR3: TGTGCCTGGTACGGCGGGACTAGCGGGAGAGCGAACACCGGGGAGCTGTTTTTT.

DNA for the CDR3: TGCGCCAGCAAGGGGACTAGCGGCACAGATACGCAGTATTTT. Translation: CASKGTSGTDTQYF. The rearrangement joins TRBV5-1 to TRBJ2-3, with 10 bases identical to TRBD2. Germline CDR1 and CDR2: SGHRS and YFSETQ. The trim removed 6 bases at V and 1 base at J, leaving 2 bases unmatched. The CDR3 consists of 14 residues. Full variable domain (missing parts from reference TRBV5-1 and TRBJ2-3): KAGVTQTPRYLIKTRGQQVTLSCSPISGHRSVSWYQQTPGQGLQFLFEYFSETQRNKGNFPGRFSGRQFSNSRSEMNVSTLELGDSALYLCASKGTSGTDTQYFGPGTRLTVL.

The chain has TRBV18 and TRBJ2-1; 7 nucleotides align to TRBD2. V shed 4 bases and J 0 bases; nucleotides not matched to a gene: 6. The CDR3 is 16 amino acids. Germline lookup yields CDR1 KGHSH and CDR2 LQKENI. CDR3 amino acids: CASSLELASSYNEQFF. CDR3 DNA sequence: TGTGCCAGCTCACTGGAACTAGCGAGCTCCTACAATGAGCAGTTCTTC.

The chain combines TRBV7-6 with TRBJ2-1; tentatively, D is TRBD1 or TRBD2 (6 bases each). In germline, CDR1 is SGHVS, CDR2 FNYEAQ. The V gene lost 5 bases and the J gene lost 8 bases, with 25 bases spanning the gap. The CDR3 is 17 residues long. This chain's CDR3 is CASSPQAGVRGEDEQFF. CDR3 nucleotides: TGTGCCAGCAGCCCCCAGGCTGGGGTAAGGGGGGAAGATGAGCAGTTCTTC.

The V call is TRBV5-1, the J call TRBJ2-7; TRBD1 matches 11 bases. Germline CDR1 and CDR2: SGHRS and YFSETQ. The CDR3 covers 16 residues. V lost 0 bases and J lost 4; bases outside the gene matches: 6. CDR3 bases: TGCGCCAGCAGCTTGGAAACATGGGACAGGGGGTACGAGCAGTACTTC. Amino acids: CASSLETWDRGYEQYF.

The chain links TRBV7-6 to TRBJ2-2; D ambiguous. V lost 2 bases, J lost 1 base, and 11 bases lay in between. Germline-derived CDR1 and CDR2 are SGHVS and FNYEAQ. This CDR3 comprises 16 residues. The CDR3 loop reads CASSLNAGVNTGELFF. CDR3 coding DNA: TGTGCCAGCAGCTTAAACGCTGGGGTGAACACCGGGGAGCTGTTTTTT.

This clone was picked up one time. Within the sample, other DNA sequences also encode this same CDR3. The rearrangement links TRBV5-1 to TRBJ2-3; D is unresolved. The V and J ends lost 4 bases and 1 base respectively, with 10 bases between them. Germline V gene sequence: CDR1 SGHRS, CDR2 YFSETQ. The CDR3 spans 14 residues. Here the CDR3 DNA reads TGCGCCAGCAGCCCGCGACGCGGCACAGATACGCAGTATTTT. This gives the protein CASSPRRGTDTQYF.

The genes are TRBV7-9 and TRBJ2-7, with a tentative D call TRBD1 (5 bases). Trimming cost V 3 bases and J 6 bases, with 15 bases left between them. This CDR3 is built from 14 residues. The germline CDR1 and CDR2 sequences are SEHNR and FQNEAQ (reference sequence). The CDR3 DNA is TGTGCCAGCAGCTTCGACGGCCAGGGTTCCGAGCAGTACTTC. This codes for CASSFDGQGSEQYF.

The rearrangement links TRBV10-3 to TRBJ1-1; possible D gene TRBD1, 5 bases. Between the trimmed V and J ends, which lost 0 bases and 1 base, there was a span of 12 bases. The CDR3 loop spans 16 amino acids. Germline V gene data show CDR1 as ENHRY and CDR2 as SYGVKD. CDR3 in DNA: TGTGCCATCAGTGAGTCGCGGGGCAGACCGAACACTGAAGCTTTCTTT. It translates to CAISESRGRPNTEAFF.

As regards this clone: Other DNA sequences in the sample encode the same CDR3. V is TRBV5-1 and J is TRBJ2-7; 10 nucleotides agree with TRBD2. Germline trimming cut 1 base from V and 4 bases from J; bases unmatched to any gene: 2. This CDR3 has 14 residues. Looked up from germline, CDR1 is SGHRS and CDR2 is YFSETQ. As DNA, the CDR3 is TGCGCCAGCAGCTTGTTACTAGCGGGATACGAGCAGTACTTC. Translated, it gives CASSLLLAGYEQYF.

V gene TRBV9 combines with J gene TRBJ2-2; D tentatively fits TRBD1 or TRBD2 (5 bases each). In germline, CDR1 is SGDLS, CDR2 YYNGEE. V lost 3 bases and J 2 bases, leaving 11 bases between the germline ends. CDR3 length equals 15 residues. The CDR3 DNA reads TGTGCCAGCAGCGAGGGACCTTTAAACACCGGGGAGCTGTTTTTT. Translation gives CASSEGPLNTGELFF.

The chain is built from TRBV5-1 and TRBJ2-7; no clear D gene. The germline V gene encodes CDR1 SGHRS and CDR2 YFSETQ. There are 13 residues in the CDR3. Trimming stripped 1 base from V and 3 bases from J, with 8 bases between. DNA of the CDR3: TGCGCCAGCAGCTTGTCCGTCGGCTACGAGCAGTACTTC. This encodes CASSLSVGYEQYF. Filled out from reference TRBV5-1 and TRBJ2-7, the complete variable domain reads KAGVTQTPRYLIKTRGQQVTLSCSPISGHRSVSWYQQTPGQGLQFLFEYFSETQRNKGNFPGRFSGRQFSNSRSEMNVSTLELGDSALYLCASSLSVGYEQYFGPGTRLTVT.

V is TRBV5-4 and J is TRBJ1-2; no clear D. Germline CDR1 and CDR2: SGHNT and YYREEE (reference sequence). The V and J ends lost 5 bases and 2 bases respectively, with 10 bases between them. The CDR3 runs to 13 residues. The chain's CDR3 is CASRAASNYGYTF. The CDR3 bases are TGTGCCAGCAGAGCGGCTTCCAACTATGGCTACACCTTC.

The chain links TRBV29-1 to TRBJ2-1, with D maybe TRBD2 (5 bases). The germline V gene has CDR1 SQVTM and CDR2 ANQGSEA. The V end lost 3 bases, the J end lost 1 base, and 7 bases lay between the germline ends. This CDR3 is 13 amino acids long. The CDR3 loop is CSVDTGSYNEQFF. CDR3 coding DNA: TGCAGCGTTGACACGGGGTCCTACAATGAGCAGTTCTTC.

This CDR3 reads CASSRWGQGDTNYGYTF. DNA of the CDR3: TGTGCCAGCAGCCGTTGGGGACAGGGAGACACTAACTATGGCTACACCTTC. V is TRBV7-9 and J is TRBJ1-2; 9 bases match TRBD1. The CDR3 is made up of 17 amino acids. Losses at the gene ends were 5 bases for V and 0 bases for J; bases not matched to a gene: 10. From germline, CDR1 is SEHNR and CDR2 FQNEAQ (reference sequence).

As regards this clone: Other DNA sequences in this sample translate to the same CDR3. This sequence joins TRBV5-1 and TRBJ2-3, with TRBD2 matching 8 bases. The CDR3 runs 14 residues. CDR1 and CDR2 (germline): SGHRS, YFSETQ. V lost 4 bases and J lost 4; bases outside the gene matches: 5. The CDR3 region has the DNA TGCGCCAGCAGCCCCGGGGGGGGACCAGATACGCAGTATTTT. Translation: CASSPGGGPDTQYF. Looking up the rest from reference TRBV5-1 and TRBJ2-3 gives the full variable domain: KAGVTQTPRYLIKTRGQQVTLSCSPISGHRSVSWYQQTPGQGLQFLFEYFSETQRNKGNFPGRFSGRQFSNSRSEMNVSTLELGDSALYLCASSPGGGPDTQYFGPGTRLTVL.

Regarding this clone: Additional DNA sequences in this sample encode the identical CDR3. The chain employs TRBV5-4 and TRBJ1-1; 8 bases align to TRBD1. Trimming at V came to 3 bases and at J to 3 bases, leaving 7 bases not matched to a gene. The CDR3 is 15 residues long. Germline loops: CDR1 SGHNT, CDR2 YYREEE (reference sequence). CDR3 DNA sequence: TGTGCCAGCAGCTCACGCGTGACAGGGGACACTGAAGCTTTCTTT. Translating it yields CASSSRVTGDTEAFF. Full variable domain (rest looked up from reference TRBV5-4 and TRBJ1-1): ETGVTQSPTHLIKTRGQQVTLRCSSQSGHNTVSWYQQALGQGPQFIFQYYREEENGRGNFPPRFSGLQFPNYSSELNVNALELDDSALYLCASSSRVTGDTEAFFGQGTRLTVV.

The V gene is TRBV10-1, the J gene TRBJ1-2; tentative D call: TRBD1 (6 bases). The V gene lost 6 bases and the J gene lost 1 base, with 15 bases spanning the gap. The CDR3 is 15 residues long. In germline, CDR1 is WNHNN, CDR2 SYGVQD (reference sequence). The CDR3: CASSTPLTGNYGYTF. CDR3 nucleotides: TGCGCCAGCAGCACCCCCTTGACAGGTAACTATGGCTACACCTTC.

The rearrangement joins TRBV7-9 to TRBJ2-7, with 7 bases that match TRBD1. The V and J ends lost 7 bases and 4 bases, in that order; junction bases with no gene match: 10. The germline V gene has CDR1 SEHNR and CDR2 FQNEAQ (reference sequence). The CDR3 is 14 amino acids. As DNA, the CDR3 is TGTGCCAGCACCGCCACGGGGACAGTTTACGAGCAGTACTTC. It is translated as CASTATGTVYEQYF.